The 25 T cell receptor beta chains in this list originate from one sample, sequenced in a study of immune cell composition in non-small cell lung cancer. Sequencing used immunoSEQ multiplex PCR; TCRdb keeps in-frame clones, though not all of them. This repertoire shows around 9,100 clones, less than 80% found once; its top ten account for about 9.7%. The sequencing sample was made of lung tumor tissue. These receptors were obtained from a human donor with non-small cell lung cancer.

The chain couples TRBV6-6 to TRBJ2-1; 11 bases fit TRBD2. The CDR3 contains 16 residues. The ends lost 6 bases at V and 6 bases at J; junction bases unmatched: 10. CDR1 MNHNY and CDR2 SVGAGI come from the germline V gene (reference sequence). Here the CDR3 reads CASRRAGTSGSNEQFF. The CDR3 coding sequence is TGTGCCAGCAGGCGGGCCGGGACTAGCGGATCCAATGAGCAGTTCTTC.

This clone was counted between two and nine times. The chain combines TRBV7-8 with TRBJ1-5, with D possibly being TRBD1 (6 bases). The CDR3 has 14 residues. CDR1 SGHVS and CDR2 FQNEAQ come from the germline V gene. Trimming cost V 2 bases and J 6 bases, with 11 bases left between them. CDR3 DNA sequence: TGTGCCAGCAGCTTAAAACAGGGAGCTCAGCCCCAGCATTTT. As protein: CASSLKQGAQPQHF.

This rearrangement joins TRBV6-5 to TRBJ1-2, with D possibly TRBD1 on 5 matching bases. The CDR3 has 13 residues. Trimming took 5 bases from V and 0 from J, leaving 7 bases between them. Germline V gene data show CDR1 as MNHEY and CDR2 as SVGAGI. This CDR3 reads CASSRGANYGYTF. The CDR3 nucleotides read TGTGCCAGCAGTAGAGGGGCTAACTATGGCTACACCTTC.

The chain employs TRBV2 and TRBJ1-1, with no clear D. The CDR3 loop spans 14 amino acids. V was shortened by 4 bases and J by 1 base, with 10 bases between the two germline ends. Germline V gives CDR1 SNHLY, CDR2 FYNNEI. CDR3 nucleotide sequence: TGTGCCAGCAGTGTAGGCAGTTGGAACACTGAAGCTTTCTTT. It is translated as CASSVGSWNTEAFF.

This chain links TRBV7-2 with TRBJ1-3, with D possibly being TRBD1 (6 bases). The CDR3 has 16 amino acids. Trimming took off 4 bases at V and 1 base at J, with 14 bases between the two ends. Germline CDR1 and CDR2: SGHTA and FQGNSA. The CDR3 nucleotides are TGTGCCAGCAGCTATTCGGGGGCCAAATCTGGAAACACCATATATTTT. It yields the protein CASSYSGAKSGNTIYF. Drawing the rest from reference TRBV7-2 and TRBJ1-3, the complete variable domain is GAGVSQSPSNKVTEKGKDVELRCDPISGHTALYWYRQSLGQGLEFLIYFQGNSAPDKSGLPSDRFSAERTGGSVSTLTIQRTQQEDSAVYLCASSYSGAKSGNTIYFGEGSWLTVV.

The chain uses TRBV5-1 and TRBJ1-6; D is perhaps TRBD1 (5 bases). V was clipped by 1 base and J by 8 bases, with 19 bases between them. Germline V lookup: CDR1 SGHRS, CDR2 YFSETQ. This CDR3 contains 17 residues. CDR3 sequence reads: CASSLIVGPLGDSPLHF. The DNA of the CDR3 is TGCGCCAGCAGCTTGATCGTAGGTCCTCTAGGGGATTCACCCCTCCACTTT.

CDR3 in amino acids: CASSFYTGLETQYF. Here the CDR3 DNA reads TGTGCCAGCAGCTTTTATACAGGGCTGGAGACCCAGTACTTC. J is TRBJ2-5 and V is TRBV7-9; D perhaps matches TRBD1 (6 bases). Germline V gene lookup returns CDR1 SEHNR and CDR2 FQNEAQ (reference sequence). V lost 3 bases, J lost 5 bases, and 13 bases lay in between. The CDR3 totals 14 residues.

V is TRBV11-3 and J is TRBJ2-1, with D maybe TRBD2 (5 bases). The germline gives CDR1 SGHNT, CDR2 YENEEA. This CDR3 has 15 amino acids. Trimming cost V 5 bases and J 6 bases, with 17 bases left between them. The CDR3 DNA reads TGTGCCAGCAGCAAACGGACTGGATCGACCAATGAGCAGTTCTTC. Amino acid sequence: CASSKRTGSTNEQFF.

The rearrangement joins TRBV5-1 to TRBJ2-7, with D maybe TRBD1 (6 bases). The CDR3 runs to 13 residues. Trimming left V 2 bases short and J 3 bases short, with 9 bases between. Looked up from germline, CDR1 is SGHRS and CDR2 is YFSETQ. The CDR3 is CASSFPQGYEQYF. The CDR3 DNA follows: TGCGCCAGCAGCTTCCCACAGGGCTACGAGCAGTACTTC.

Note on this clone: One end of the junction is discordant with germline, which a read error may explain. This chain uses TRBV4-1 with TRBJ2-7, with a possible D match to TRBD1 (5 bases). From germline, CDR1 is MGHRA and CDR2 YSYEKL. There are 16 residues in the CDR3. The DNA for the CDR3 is TGCGCCAGCAGTCAAGGGGCCGACAGACCAACCTACGAGCAGTACTTC. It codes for CASSQGADRPTYEQYF.

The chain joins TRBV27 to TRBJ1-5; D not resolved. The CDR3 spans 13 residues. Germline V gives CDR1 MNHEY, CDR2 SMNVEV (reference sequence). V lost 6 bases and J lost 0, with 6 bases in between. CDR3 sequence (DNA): TGTGCCAGCAGCCGCTATAGCAATCAGCCCCAGCATTTT. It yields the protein CASSRYSNQPQHF.

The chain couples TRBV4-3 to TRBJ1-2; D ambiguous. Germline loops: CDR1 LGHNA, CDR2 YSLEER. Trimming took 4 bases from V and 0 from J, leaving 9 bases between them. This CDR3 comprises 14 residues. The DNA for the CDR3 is TGCGCCAGCAGCCCCCACACAGCTAACTATGGCTACACCTTC. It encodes CASSPHTANYGYTF.

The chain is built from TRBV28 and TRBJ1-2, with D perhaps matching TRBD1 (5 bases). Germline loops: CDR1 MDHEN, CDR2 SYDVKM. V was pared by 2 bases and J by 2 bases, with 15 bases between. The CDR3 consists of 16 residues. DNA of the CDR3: TGTGCCAGCAGTTTAGGTGGGCAGGGAAAGAACTATGGCTACACCTTC. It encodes CASSLGGQGKNYGYTF.

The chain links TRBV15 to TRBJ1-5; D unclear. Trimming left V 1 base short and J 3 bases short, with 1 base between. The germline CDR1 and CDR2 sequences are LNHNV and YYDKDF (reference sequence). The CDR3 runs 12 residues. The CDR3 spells CATSRVNQPQHF. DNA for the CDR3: TGTGCCACCAGCAGAGTCAATCAGCCCCAGCATTTT.

The CDR3 region is CASTETGTSSYNEQFF. DNA for the CDR3: TGTGCCAGCACTGAAACCGGGACTAGCTCCTACAATGAGCAGTTCTTC. V is TRBV7-9 and J is TRBJ2-1; the match to TRBD2 covers 8 bases. The CDR3 loop spans 16 amino acids. CDR1 is SEHNR, CDR2 FQNEAQ, per germline (reference sequence). The V gene end was trimmed by 7 bases and the J gene end by 0 bases; junction bases not matched to a gene: 8.

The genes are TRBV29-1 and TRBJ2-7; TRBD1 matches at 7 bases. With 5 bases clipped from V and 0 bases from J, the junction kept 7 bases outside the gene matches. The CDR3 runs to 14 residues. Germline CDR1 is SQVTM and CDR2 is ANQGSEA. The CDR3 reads CSVSTGLGSYEQYF. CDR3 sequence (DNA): TGCAGCGTTTCGACAGGGCTCGGCTCCTACGAGCAGTACTTC.

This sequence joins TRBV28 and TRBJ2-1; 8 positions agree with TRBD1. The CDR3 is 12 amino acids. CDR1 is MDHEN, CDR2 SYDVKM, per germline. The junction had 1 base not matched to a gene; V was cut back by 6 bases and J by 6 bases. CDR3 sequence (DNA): TGTGCCAGCAGGGGGACAGGCAATGAGCAGTTCTTC. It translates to CASRGTGNEQFF.

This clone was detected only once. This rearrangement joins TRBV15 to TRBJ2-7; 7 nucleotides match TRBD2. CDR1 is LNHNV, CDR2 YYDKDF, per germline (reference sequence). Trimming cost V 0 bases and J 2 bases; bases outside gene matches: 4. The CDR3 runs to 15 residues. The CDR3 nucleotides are TGTGCCACCAGCAGAGATCCCGCGGGAGCCTACGAGCAGTACTTC. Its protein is CATSRDPAGAYEQYF.

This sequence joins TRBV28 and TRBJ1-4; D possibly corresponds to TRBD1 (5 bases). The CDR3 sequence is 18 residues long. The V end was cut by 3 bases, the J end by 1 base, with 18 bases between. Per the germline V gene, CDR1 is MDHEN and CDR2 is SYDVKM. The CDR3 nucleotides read TGTGCCAGCAGTTTCGCCCAGGGTGGAGGCGGAACTAATGAAAAACTGTTTTTT. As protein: CASSFAQGGGGTNEKLFF. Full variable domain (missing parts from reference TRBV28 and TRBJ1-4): DVKVTQSSRYLVKRTGEKVFLECVQDMDHENMFWYRQDPGLGLRLIYFSYDVKMKEKGDIPEGYSVSREKKERFSLILESASTNQTSMYLCASSFAQGGGGTNEKLFFGSGTQLSVL.

CDR3 protein: CASSLGSVQETQYF. The CDR3 nucleotides read TGTGCCAGCAGCTTGGGGTCGGTGCAAGAGACCCAGTACTTC. V and J are TRBV5-4 and TRBJ2-5; D gene ambiguous. The CDR3 has 14 residues. In germline, CDR1 is SGHNT, CDR2 YYREEE (reference sequence). Deletions cut 0 bases from V and 2 bases from J, with 8 bases between. The whole variable domain, filled in from reference TRBV5-4 and TRBJ2-5, reads ETGVTQSPTHLIKTRGQQVTLRCSSQSGHNTVSWYQQALGQGPQFIFQYYREEENGRGNFPPRFSGLQFPNYSSELNVNALELDDSALYLCASSLGSVQETQYFGPGTRLLVL.

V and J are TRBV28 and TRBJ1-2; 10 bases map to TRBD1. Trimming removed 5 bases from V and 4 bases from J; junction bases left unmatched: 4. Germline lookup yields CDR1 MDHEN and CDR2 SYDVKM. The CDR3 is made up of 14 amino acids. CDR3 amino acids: CASSRTGGGYGYTF. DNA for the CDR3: TGTGCCAGCAGTAGGACAGGGGGAGGCTATGGCTACACCTTC.

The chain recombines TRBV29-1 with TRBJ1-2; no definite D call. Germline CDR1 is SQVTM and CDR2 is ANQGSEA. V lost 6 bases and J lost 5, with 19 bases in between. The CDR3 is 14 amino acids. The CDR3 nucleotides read TGCAGCGTCTTCGTGAGGGAGCCGGGATATGGCTACACCTTC. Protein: CSVFVREPGYGYTF.

The CDR3 loop is CASSYSRTGEGYGYTF. CDR3 DNA: TGTGCCAGCAGTTACTCCCGAACAGGGGAAGGGTATGGCTACACCTTC. The chain combines TRBV6-5 with TRBJ1-2; 7 bases are shared with TRBD1. The CDR3 loop spans 16 amino acids. CDR1 is MNHEY and CDR2 is SVGAGI in the germline V gene. V lost 0 bases to trimming and J lost 5 bases; unmatched junction nucleotides: 9.

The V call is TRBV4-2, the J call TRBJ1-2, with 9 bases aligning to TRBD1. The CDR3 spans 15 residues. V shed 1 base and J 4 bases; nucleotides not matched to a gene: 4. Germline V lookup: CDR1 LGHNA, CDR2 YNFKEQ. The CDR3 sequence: CASSQAMGQGYGYTF. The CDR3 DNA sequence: TGTGCCAGCAGCCAAGCCATGGGACAGGGCTATGGCTACACCTTC.

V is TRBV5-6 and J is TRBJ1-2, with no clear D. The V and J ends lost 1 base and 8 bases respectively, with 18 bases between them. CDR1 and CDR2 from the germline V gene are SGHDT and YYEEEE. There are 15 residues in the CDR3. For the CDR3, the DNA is TGTGCCAGCAGCTTGTTTTCGGCCAGCTTGGGGGGCTACACCTTC. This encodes CASSLFSASLGGYTF.